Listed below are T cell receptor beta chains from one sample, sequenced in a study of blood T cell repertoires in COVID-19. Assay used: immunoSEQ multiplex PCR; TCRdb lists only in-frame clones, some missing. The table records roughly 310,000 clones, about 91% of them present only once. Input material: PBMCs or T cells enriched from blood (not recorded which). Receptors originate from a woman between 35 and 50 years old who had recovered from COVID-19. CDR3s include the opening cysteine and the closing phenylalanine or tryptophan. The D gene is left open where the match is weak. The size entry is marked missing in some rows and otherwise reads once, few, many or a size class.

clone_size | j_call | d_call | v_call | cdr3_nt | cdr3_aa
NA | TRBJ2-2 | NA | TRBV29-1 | TGCAGCGTCGATCCCGGGACACTCACCGGGGAGCTGTTTTTT | CSVDPGTLTGELFF
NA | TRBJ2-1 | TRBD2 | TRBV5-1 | TGCGCCAGCAGCTTGGCCGGCGGGAAGAGCGGGGGGACGAGCTCCTACAATGAGCAGTTCTTC | CASSLAGGKSGGTSSYNEQFF
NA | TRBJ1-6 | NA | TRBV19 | TGTGCCAGTAGTATATCTCCTTGGGTAACCGGGAATTCACCCCTCCACTTT | CASSISPWVTGNSPLHF
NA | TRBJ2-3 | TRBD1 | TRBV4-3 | TGCGCCAGCAGCAAGGACAGGGGGCGCACAGATACGCAGTATTTT | CASSKDRGRTDTQYF
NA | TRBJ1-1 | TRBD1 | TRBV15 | TGTGCCACCAGCAGAGATAGAGACAGGGGAGCAGCTTTCTTT | CATSRDRDRGAAFF
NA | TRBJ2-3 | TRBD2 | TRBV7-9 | TGTGCCAGCAGCCCATGGACTAGCGGGGTGGGAGATACGCAGTATTTT | CASSPWTSGVGDTQYF
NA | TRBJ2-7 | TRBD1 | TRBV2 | TGTGCCAGCGGGGAGTCGGGACAGATCTACGAGCAGTACTTC | CASGESGQIYEQYF
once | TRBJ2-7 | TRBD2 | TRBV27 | TGTGCCAGCAGTTTAGGTCTAGCGGGGGCCGAGCAGTACTTC | CASSLGLAGAEQYF
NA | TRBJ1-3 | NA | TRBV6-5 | TGTGCCAGCAGTTACCGGGGTCTAGGGCCTGGAAACACCATATATTTT | CASSYRGLGPGNTIYF
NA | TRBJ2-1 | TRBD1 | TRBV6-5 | TGTGCCAGCCGCCGGGACAGGGGGAAATACAATGAGCAGTTCTTC | CASRRDRGKYNEQFF
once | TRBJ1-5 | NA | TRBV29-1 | TGCAGCGCGACCTTCGGGGGTAGGAATCAGCCCCAGCATTTT | CSATFGGRNQPQHF
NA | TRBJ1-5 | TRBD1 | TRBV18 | TGTGCCAGCTCACCGTCGGACAGGGACAATCAGCCCCAGCATTTT | CASSPSDRDNQPQHF